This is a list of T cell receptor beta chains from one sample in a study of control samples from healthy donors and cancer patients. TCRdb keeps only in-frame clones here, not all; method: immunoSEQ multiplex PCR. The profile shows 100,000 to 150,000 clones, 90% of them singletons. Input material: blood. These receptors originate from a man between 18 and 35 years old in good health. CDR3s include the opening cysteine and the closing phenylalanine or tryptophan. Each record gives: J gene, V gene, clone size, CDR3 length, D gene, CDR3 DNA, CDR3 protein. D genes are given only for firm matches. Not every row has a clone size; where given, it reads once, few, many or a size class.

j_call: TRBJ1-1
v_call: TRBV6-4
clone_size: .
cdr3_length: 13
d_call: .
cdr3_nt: TGTGCCAGCAGTGAAGACATGAACACTGAAGCTTTCTTT
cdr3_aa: CASSEDMNTEAFF

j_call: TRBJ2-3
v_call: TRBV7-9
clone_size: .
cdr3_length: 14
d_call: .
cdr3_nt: TGTGCCAGCAGCTTAGGTCAGAACACAGATACGCAGTATTTT
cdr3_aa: CASSLGQNTDTQYF

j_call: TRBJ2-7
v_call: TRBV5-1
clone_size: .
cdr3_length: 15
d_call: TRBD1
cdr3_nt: TGCGCCAGCAGCTTTGTACAGGGGGCGCCTTATCCCCAGTACTTC
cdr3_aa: CASSFVQGAPYPQYF

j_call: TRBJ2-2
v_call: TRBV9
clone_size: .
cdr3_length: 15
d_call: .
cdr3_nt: TGTGCCAGCAGCGTAGACCAGTCGGTGGGCGGGGAGCTGTTTTTT
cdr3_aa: CASSVDQSVGGELFF

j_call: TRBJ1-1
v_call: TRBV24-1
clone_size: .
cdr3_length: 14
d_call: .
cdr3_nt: TGTGCCACCAGTCCCGACCGACCGAACACTGAAGCTTTCTTT
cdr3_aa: CATSPDRPNTEAFF

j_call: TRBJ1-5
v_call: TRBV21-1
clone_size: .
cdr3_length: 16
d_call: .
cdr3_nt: TGTGCCAGCAGCAAACAAGGGACAGGGAGCAATCAGCCCCAGCATTTT
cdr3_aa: CASSKQGTGSNQPQHF

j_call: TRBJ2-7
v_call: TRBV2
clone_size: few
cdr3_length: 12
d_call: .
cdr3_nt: TGTGCCAGCAAGGGGGGCGCCTACGAGCAGTACTTC
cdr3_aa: CASKGGAYEQYF

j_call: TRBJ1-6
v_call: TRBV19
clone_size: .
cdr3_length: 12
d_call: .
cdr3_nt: TGTGCCAGTAGTATGGTGGGATCGGCCCTCCACTTT
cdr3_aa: CASSMVGSALHF

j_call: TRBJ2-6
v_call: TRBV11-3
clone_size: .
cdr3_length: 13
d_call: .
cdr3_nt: TGTGCCAGCAGCTTAGACCCGGCCAACGTCCTGACTTTC
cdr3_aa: CASSLDPANVLTF

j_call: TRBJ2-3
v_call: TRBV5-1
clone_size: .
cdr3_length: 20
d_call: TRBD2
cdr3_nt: TGCGCCAGCAGCTTAAACCCCGGGACTAGCGGGACCTCTAGCACAGATACGCAGTATTTT
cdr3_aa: CASSLNPGTSGTSSTDTQYF

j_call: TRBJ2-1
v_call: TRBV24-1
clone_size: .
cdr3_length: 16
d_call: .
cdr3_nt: TGTGCCACCAGTGATGGGGGGGACAGGAGCGGGAGTAAGCAGTTCTTC
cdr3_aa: CATSDGGDRSGSKQFF

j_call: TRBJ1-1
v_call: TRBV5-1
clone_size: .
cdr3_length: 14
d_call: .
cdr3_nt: TGCGCCAGCGGATCCGGGGGAGCTGACACTGAAGCTTTCTTT
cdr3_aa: CASGSGGADTEAFF

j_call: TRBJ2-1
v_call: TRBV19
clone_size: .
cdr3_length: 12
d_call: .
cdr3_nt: TGTGCCAGTAGTATTACAGGCGATGAGCAGTTCTTC
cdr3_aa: CASSITGDEQFF

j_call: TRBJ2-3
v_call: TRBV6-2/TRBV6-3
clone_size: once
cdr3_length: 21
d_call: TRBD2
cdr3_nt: TGTGCCAGCAGTTATCCCGGGACAGGCCCTGGACTAGCGGGGAGCACAGATACGCAGTATTTT
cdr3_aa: CASSYPGTGPGLAGSTDTQYF

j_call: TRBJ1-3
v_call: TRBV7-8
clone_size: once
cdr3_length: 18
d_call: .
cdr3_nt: TGTGCCAGCAGCTTAGTGTCTGAGGGCATTAGGTCTGGAAACACCATATATTTT
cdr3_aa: CASSLVSEGIRSGNTIYF

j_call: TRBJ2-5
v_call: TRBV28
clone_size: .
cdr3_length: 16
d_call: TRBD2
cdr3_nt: TGTGCCAGCAGCAGGGGACTAGCGGGGGGGCGAGAGACCCAGTACTTC
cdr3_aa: CASSRGLAGGRETQYF

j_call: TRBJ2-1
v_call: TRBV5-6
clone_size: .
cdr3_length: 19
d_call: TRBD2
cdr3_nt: TGTGCCAGCAGCTTGAACCGGGTCGGTGGCGGGGGGCTTTACAATGAGCAGTTCTTC
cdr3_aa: CASSLNRVGGGGLYNEQFF

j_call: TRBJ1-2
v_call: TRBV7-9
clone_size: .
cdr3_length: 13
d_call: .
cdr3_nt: TGTGCCAGCAGCCCCAGGGGCCAGAATGGCTACACCTTC
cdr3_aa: CASSPRGQNGYTF

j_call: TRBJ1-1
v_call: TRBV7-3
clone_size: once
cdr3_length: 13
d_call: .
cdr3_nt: TGTGCCAGCAGCTTTACACAGACGACTGAAGCTTTCTTT
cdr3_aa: CASSFTQTTEAFF

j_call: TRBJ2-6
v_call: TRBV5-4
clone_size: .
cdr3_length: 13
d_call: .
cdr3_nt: TGTGCCAGCAGCCAATCTGGGGCCAACGTCCTGACTTTC
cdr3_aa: CASSQSGANVLTF

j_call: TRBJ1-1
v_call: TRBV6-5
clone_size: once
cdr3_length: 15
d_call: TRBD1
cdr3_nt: TGTGCCAGCAGTTACCGACAGGGGAGCCGGCCTGAAGCTTTCTTT
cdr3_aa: CASSYRQGSRPEAFF

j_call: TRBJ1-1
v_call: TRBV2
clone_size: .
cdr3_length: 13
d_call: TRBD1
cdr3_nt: TGTGCCAGCAGTGGACAGGGGAACACTGAAGCTTTCTTT
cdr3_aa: CASSGQGNTEAFF

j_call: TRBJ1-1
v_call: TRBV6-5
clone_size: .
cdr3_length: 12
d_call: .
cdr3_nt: TGTGCCAGCAGACGGGGGGAAACTGAAGCTTTCTTT
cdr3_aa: CASRRGETEAFF

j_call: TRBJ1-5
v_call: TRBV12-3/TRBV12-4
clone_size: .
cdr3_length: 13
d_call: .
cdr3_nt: TGTGCCACAGGCGACAGTTTGGGTCAGCCCCAGCATTTT
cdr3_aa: CATGDSLGQPQHF

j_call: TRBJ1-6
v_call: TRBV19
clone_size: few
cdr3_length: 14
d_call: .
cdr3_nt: TGTGCCAGTAGTATAGGGGTTGCGAATTCACCCCTCCACTTT
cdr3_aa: CASSIGVANSPLHF

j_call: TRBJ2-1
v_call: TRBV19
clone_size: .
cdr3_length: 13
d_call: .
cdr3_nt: TGTGCCAGTAGTACCTCGAAATACAATGAGCAGTTCTTC
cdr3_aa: CASSTSKYNEQFF

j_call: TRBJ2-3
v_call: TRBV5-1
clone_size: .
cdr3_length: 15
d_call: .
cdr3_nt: TGCGCCAGCAGCTTGGCGCGGACGCACACAGATACGCAGTATTTT
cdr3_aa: CASSLARTHTDTQYF

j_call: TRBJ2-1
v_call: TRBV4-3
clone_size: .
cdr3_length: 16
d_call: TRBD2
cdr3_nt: TGCGCCAGCAGCCAAGCCCCCCGGACTAGCGGCAGCCGGCAGTTCTTC
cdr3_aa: CASSQAPRTSGSRQFF

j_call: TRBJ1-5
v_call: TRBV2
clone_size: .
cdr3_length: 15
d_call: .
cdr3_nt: TGTGCCAGCAGCCCGTTGGGGGTTAGCAATCAGCCCCAGCATTTT
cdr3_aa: CASSPLGVSNQPQHF

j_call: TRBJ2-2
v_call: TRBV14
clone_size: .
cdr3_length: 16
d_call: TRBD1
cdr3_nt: TGTGCCAGCAGCCAAAGGACAGGGGAAAGCGCCGGGGAGCTGTTTTTT
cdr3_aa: CASSQRTGESAGELFF

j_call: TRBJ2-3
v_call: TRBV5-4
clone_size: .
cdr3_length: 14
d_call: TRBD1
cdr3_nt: TGTGCCAGCAGTGGACAGGGGAGGGGAGATACGCAGTATTTT
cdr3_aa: CASSGQGRGDTQYF

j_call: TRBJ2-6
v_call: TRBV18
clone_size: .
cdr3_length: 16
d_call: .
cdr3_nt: TGTGCCAGCTCACCAGCGGCAGATCCTGGGGCCAACGTCCTGACTTTC
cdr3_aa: CASSPAADPGANVLTF

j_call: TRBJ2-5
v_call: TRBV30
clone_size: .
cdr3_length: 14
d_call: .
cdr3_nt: TGTGCCTGGAGTTCCACAGGTCGGCAAGAGACCCAGTACTTC
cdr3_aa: CAWSSTGRQETQYF

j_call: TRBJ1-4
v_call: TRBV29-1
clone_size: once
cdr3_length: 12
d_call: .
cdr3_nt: TGCAGCGCCGGGGTTTTTAATGAAAAACTGTTTTTT
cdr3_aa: CSAGVFNEKLFF

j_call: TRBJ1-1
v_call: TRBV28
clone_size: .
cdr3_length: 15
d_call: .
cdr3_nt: TGTGCCAGCAGTTCCTACGTAGAACAGAACACTGAAGCTTTCTTT
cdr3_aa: CASSSYVEQNTEAFF

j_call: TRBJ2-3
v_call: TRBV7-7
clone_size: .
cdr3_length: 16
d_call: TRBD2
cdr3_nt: TGTGCCAGCAGCTTAGCGCCGGGACTAGCTTCAGATACGCAGTATTTT
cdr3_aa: CASSLAPGLASDTQYF

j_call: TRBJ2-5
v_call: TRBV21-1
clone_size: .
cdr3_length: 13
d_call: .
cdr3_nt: TGTGCCAGCAGCAAGGACAGGGAAGAGACCCAGTACTTC
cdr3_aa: CASSKDREETQYF

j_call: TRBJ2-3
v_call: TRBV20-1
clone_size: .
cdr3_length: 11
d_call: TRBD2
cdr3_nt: TGCAGTGCTTATAGCCCGGGGGGGCAGTATTTT
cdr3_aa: CSAYSPGGQYF

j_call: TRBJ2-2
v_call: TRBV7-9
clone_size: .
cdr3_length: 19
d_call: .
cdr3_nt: TGTGCCAGCAGCCCCGGATTAGTTGGAGGCTACGCGAACACCGGGGAGCTGTTTTTT
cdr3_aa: CASSPGLVGGYANTGELFF

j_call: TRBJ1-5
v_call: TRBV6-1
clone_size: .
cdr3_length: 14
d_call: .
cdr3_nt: TGTGCCACCGGAAGGTTAGGGAACAATCAGCCCCAGCATTTT
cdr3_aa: CATGRLGNNQPQHF

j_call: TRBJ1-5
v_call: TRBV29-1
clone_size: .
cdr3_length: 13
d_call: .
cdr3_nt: TGCAGCGTTCTAGACGGACCGAATCAGCCCCAGCATTTT
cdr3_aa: CSVLDGPNQPQHF

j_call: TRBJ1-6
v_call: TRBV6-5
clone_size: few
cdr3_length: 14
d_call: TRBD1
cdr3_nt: TGTGCCAGCAGGACAGGGGAGAGGAATTCACCCCTCCACTTT
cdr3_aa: CASRTGERNSPLHF

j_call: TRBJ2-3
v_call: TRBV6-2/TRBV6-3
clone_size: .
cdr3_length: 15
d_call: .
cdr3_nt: TGTGCCAGCAGCCCCGGGACGGCTAGCACAGATACGCAGTATTTT
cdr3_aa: CASSPGTASTDTQYF

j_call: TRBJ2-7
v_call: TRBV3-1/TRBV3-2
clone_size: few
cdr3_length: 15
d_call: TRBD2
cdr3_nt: TGTGCCAGCAGCCTTACTCCGGCGGGGGACTACGAGCAGTACTTC
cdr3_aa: CASSLTPAGDYEQYF

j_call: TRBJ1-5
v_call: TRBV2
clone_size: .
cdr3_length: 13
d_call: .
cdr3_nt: TGTGCCAGCAGGTTACAGGAATCTCAGCCCCAGCATTTT
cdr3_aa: CASRLQESQPQHF

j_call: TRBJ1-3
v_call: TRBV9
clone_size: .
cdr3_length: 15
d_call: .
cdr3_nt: TGTGCCAGCAGCGTAACGGTAGGGTCAGGAAACACCATATATTTT
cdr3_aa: CASSVTVGSGNTIYF

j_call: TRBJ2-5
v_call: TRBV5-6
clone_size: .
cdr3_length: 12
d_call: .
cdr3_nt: TGTGCCAGCAGATCTACTAGGGCGGCCCAGTACTTC
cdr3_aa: CASRSTRAAQYF

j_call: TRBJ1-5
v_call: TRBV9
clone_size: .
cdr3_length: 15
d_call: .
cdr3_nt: TGTGCCAGCAGCGTAGACGGAAATAGCAATCAGCCCCAGCATTTT
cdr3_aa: CASSVDGNSNQPQHF

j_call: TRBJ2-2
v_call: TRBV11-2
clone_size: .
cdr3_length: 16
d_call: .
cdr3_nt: TGTGCCAGCAGCTTAGTAGCAGGGATGAACACCGGGGAGCTGTTTTTT
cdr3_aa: CASSLVAGMNTGELFF

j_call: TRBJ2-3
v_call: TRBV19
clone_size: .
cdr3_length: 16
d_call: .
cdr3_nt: TGTGCCAGTAGTATAGATAAGGAGAGGCCCACAGATACGCAGTATTTT
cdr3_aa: CASSIDKERPTDTQYF

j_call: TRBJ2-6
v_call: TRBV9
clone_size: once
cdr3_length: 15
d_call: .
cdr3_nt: TGTGCCAGCAGCCCCGGCTTCTCTGGGGCCAACGTCCTGACTTTC
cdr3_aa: CASSPGFSGANVLTF

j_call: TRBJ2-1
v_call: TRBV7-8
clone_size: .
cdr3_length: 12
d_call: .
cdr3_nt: TGTGCCAGCAGCTTAGTGGGTTATGAGCAGTTCTTC
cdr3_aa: CASSLVGYEQFF

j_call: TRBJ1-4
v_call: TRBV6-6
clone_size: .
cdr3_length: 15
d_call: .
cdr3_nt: TGTGCCAGCAGTGCGACGGACAGACCTAATGAAAAACTGTTTTTT
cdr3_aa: CASSATDRPNEKLFF